The source of this T cell receptor (beta chain) is a study of T cells after posttransplantation cyclophosphamide. Broader study findings: Donor-recipient repertoire similarity was low at 1-2 months, rising over year one.

As to this clone: The antigen is not known.

The CDR3 covers 13 residues. Germline trimming cut 4 bases from V and 8 bases from J; bases unmatched to any gene: 5. CDR1 and CDR2 (germline): SGHRS, YFSETQ. The naive gate required viable CD3+CD4+ or CD3+CD8+ cells with CCR7+CD45RA+CD45RO-CD95-CD27+CD28+ phenotype. Repertoires were generated with immunoSEQ multiplex PCR, while TCRdb's copy carries only in-frame clones and drops some. The sample shows tens of thousands of clones, 95% to 98% of them seen only once. J is TRBJ1-2 and V is TRBV5-1; the match to TRBD1 covers 10 bases. The clonotype comes from a man aged 45-65 years in good health, CMV-negative, and a related stem cell transplant donor. Sequencing used naive CD4+ T cells sorted from PBMCs. DNA of the CDR3: TGCGCCAGCAGCGAAGGACAGGGGGACGGCTACACCTTC. This codes for CASSEGQGDGYTF.